The rows below give T cell receptor beta chains drawn from one sample of a study of blood T cell repertoires in COVID-19. The method was immunoSEQ multiplex PCR; TCRdb's version includes in-frame clones alone and lacks a portion of them. The sample records about half a million clones, over 75% being singletons. Sequenced input: peripheral blood. These receptors were taken from a human donor in a cohort sampled during active COVID-19. CDR3s include the opening cysteine and the closing phenylalanine or tryptophan. The order of the fields is J gene, V gene, CDR3 protein.

J: TRBJ2-7
V: TRBV6-5
CDR3: CASISLRVPYEQYF

J: TRBJ2-4
V: TRBV7-2
CDR3: CASSRTSGELAKNIQYF

J: TRBJ1-1
V: TRBV11-3
CDR3: CASSSTGGNTEAFF

J: TRBJ2-2
V: TRBV7-6
CDR3: CASSLTIQVSHTGELFF

J: TRBJ2-1
V: TRBV27
CDR3: CASSPRGGQVYLTYNEQFF

J: TRBJ1-1
V: TRBV7-3
CDR3: CASSRGGEGEAFF

J: TRBJ1-6
V: TRBV14
CDR3: CASSHFSGTPTGVHSPLHF

J: TRBJ2-5
V: TRBV27
CDR3: CASSPQTSAQTQYF

J: TRBJ1-4
V: TRBV12-3/TRBV12-4
CDR3: CASSLDQAGKLFF

J: TRBJ1-2
V: TRBV2
CDR3: CASSTDTGVHGYTF

J: TRBJ1-2
V: TRBV5-4
CDR3: CASSLSRAFGYTF

J: TRBJ1-1
V: TRBV28
CDR3: CASSSTGSVVNTEAFF

J: TRBJ2-1
V: TRBV5-4
CDR3: CASSLGGLANHYNEQFF

J: TRBJ1-5
V: TRBV15
CDR3: CATSRSQNSNQPQHF

J: TRBJ1-2
V: TRBV28
CDR3: CASSLRGVAGGYTF

J: TRBJ2-6
V: TRBV2
CDR3: CASSEDPAGLISGANVLTF

J: TRBJ1-4
V: TRBV28
CDR3: CASSLGQLEKLFF

J: TRBJ2-7
V: TRBV30
CDR3: CAWSMQGDQRGSYEQYF

J: TRBJ1-4
V: TRBV7-2
CDR3: CASSFSAGANEKLFF

J: TRBJ2-7
V: TRBV7-9
CDR3: CASSLSALAEYEQYF

J: TRBJ1-1
V: TRBV10-3
CDR3: CATRGAGGNTEAFF

J: TRBJ1-5
V: TRBV2
CDR3: CASSEQGNSGQPQHF

J: TRBJ1-4
V: TRBV6-6
CDR3: CASSFMGQGGLLFF

J: TRBJ2-6
V: TRBV30
CDR3: CAWSLFPVLTF

J: TRBJ2-7
V: TRBV27
CDR3: CASSLTGFGRASGRIDSYEQYF

J: TRBJ1-1
V: TRBV5-6
CDR3: CASSLEPRRDTEAFF

J: TRBJ2-7
V: TRBV7-2
CDR3: CASSHGTGGNEQYF

J: TRBJ1-1
V: TRBV5-1
CDR3: CASSRGTVQMNTEAFF

J: TRBJ1-1
V: TRBV20-1
CDR3: CSARDAGSF

J: TRBJ2-7
V: TRBV6-5
CDR3: CASIPFSGSEQYF

J: TRBJ2-6
V: TRBV4-2
CDR3: CASSWGLAGGFSGANVLTF

J: TRBJ1-5
V: TRBV3-1/TRBV3-2
CDR3: CASSQTGGRQPQHF

J: TRBJ1-1
V: TRBV5-1
CDR3: CASSSTGDTEAFF

J: TRBJ1-2
V: TRBV3-1/TRBV3-2
CDR3: CASSYWGQEQHGYTF

J: TRBJ1-4
V: TRBV4-2
CDR3: CASRLSGDEKLFF

J: TRBJ1-1
V: TRBV19
CDR3: CASSPLGAGAEAFF

J: TRBJ2-7
V: TRBV12-3/TRBV12-4
CDR3: CASSPGTAARHF

J: TRBJ1-2
V: TRBV24-1
CDR3: CATSDLLSRGGSNFNYGYTF

J: TRBJ1-1
V: TRBV12-5
CDR3: CASGLNPGGTEAFF

J: TRBJ1-2
V: TRBV11-2
CDR3: CASSLDGGTPYGYTF

J: TRBJ2-7
V: TRBV30
CDR3: CASRVGYEQYF